The T cell receptor beta chain under discussion was sequenced for a study of shared clonotypes between healthy human individuals. Study-level information: The plates for each donor numbered three CD4 naive, three CD4 memory, two CD8 naive and one CD8 memory.

Here immunoSEQ multiplex PCR was the method, and the copy in TCRdb shows in-frame clones only, minus some. The table records some 2.1 million clones, 90% to 95% of them present only once. On this clone itself: Its specificity is unknown. Different DNA sequences within this sample yield the same CDR3.

From CD4+ cells came CD45RA+ naive and CD45RA-negative memory subsets. Study-level points and caveats: Rarefaction analysis demonstrated incomplete sorted-subset sequencing notwithstanding large depth.

This CDR3 has 15 amino acids. V lost 4 bases and J lost 3; bases outside the gene matches: 6. CDR1 and CDR2 from the germline V gene are SGHRS and YFSETQ. V gene TRBV5-1 combines with J gene TRBJ2-7; the match to TRBD1 covers 11 bases. This TCR was sampled from a man between 18 and 29 years old in good health. Material: naive CD4+ T cells sorted from blood. Described subset: CD45RA+ positively selected. CDR3 region: CASSLDGTGGYEQYF. The DNA for the CDR3 is TGCGCCAGCAGCCTGGACGGGACAGGGGGCTACGAGCAGTACTTC.